A selection of T cell receptor beta chains follows, all from one sample in a study of response to subunit inactivated influenza vaccine. TCRdb itself ran the RT-PCR reads through MiXCR, one entry per CDR3 protein. The table lists roughly 700,000 distinct CDR3 sequences, approximately 15% of them singletons. Material: PBMCs from blood, obtained less than 15 days before vaccination. Receptor source: a man over 45 who received an inactivated influenza vaccine. The CDR3 runs from the conserved cysteine through the conserved F or W. Each record gives: D gene, V gene, clone size, J gene, CDR3 DNA, CDR3 protein. A D gene is named only where the DNA matches it firmly. Clone size, where shown, is once, few, many, or a class for clones that have expanded.

>NA|TRBV15|NA|TRBJ2-2
TGTGCCACCAGCAGAGCTGCCCTGAACACCGGGGAGCTGTTTTTT
CATSRAALNTGELFF
>TRBD1|TRBV20-1|NA|TRBJ1-1
TGCAGTGCTAGGGGACAGGGAGCTTTCTTT
CSARGQGAFF
>TRBD2|TRBV9|few|TRBJ2-3
TGTGCCAGCAGCTCTCGACTAGCGGGGCTTACAGATACGCAGTATTTT
CASSSRLAGLTDTQYF
>NA|TRBV7-8|NA|TRBJ2-2
TGTGCCAGCAGCTTTATCTCCAGCCCCACCGGGGAGCTGTTTTTT
CASSFISSPTGELFF
>NA|TRBV24-1|few|TRBJ2-1
TGTGCCACCAGTGCCCCAGTTCGGGGTGAGCAGTTCTTC
CATSAPVRGEQFF
>NA|TRBV2|NA|TRBJ2-3
TGTGCCAGCCGAAGCGCCCCAGCGGCTACAGATACGCAGTATTTT
CASRSAPAATDTQYF
>NA|TRBV7-3|few|TRBJ2-5
TGTGCCAGCAGCTTAACGGGCAGGGGATCGCAGACCCAGTACTTC
CASSLTGRGSQTQYF
>NA|TRBV10-3|few|TRBJ2-7
TGTGCCATCAGTGACAGGGACGAGCAGTACTTC
CAISDRDEQYF
>NA|TRBV15|many|TRBJ2-3
TGTGCCACCAGCAGACCATCAGATACGCAGTATTTT
CATSRPSDTQYF
>TRBD1|TRBV4-2|few|TRBJ2-7
TGTGCCAGCAGCCAAGAGGGGGACAGGGGCTACGAGCAGTACTTC
CASSQEGDRGYEQYF
>NA|TRBV5-5|NA|TRBJ1-1
TGTGCCAGCAGCTTATCTCCGGGACCCCGGTGGGCTGAAGCTTTCTTT
CASSLSPGPRWAEAFF